This T cell receptor beta chain was recovered during a study of control samples from healthy donors and cancer patients. Measured with immunoSEQ multiplex PCR; TCRdb has only the in-frame clones, and not every one. The profile shows some 150,000 clones, around 96% of them singletons. The specimen sequenced was blood. The source of this sequence is a woman between 25 and 40 years old in good health.

The CDR3 here is CASSNRLAGGQGEQFF. DNA of the CDR3: TGTGCCAGTAGTAACCGACTAGCGGGAGGGCAAGGTGAGCAGTTCTTC. The genes are TRBV19 and TRBJ2-1, with 14 bases lining up with TRBD2. Trimming removed 4 bases from V and 9 bases from J; junction bases left unmatched: 8. The CDR3 covers 16 residues. The V gene's germline CDR1 is LNHDA and CDR2 SQIVND (reference sequence).